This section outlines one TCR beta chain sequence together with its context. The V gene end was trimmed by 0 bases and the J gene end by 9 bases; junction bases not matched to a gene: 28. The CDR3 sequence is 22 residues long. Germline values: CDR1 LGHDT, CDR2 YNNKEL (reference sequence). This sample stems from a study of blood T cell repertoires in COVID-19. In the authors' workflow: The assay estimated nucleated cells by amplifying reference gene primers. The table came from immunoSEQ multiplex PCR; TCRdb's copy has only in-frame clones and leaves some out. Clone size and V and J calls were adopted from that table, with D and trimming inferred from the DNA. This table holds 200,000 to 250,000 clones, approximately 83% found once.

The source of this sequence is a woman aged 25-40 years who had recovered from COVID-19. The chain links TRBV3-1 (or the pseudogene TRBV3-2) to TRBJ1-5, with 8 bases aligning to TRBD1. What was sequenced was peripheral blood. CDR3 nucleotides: TGTGCCAGCAGCCAAGATCCCCCGGGGGTTTTCGGACAGGGCCCACGGGTGCGGCCCCAGCATTTT. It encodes CASSQDPPGVFGQGPRVRPQHF.